This TCR beta chain is from a study of cytomegalovirus exposure and HLA in healthy donors. About the research overall: Of roughly 400 genotyped donors, about 80% clustered with self-reported Caucasian donors.

V dropped 4 bases and J dropped 2; count of bases not matched to a gene: 4. Per the germline V gene, CDR1 is SGHTS and CDR2 is YDEGEE. The CDR3 has 14 residues. The PCR was carried out with 60 Vbeta primers and 13 Jbeta primers. Assay: immunoSEQ multiplex PCR; the TCRdb copy retains only in-frame clones and omits some. The sample yields roughly 100,000 clones, approximately 71% seen once. The specimen was PBMCs. This sequence originates from a female donor in good health and CMV-seronegative. The rearrangement joins TRBV5-8 to TRBJ1-2; 8 nucleotides align to TRBD1. The CDR3 reads CASSRTGRNYGYTF. The CDR3 DNA reads TGTGCCAGCAGCCGGACAGGGCGGAACTATGGCTACACCTTC.